This note documents a single T cell receptor (beta chain) sequence. This sample is part of a study of T cell changes during pregnancy in multiple sclerosis. Data came from immunoSEQ multiplex PCR; TCRdb stores just in-frame clones and leaves some out. The data hold about 93,000 clones, with 85% to 95% observed a single time. V lost 0 bases to trimming and J lost 5 bases; unmatched junction nucleotides: 6. CDR1 and CDR2 from the germline V gene are SEHNR and FQNEAQ (reference sequence). The CDR3 has 16 amino acids. The rearrangement uses TRBV7-9 and TRBJ1-4; 7 nucleotides match TRBD1. The sequence was collected from a female donor with multiple sclerosis, enrolled in a pregnancy study. The sequencing used peripheral blood, collected after pregnancy. CDR3 region: CASSLALRQGNEKLFF. The CDR3 DNA reads TGTGCCAGCAGCTTAGCTTTGAGACAGGGCAATGAAAAACTGTTTTTT.